Presented here are 17 T cell receptor beta chains from one specimen sequenced in a study of shared clonotypes between healthy human individuals. Terminally differentiated effector memory CD45RA+ cells were left out of the naive CD8 fraction, which was CD45RO-negative and positively selected for CCR7. The method was immunoSEQ multiplex PCR; TCRdb's version includes in-frame clones alone and lacks a portion of them. The data contain a few million clones, 90% to 95% of them singletons. The sequenced sample consisted of naive CD8+ T cells from PBMCs. All receptors derive from a man between 18 and 29 years old in good health. Some clones in this sample may be carry-over from other donors' samples.

The genes are TRBV19 and TRBJ1-4; D remains ambiguous. Germline CDR1 LNHDA, CDR2 SQIVND (reference sequence). V lost 3 bases and J lost 1, with 6 bases in between. This CDR3 has 14 amino acids. In nucleotides, the CDR3 is TGTGCCAGTAGTATGGCGGGAACTAATGAAAAACTGTTTTTT. Its protein is CASSMAGTNEKLFF. The variable domain in full, completed from reference TRBV19 and TRBJ1-4, reads DGGITQSPKYLFRKEGQNVTLSCEQNLNHDAMYWYRQDPGQGLRLIYYSQIVNDFQKGDIAEGYSVSREKKESFPLTVTSAQKNPTAFYLCASSMAGTNEKLFFGSGTQLSVL.

This chain uses TRBV7-9 with TRBJ2-2; 8 bases agree with TRBD1. This CDR3 spans 15 amino acids. Trimming took 5 bases from V and 0 from J; bases not matched to a gene: 2. Germline CDR1 reads SEHNR; CDR2 reads FQNEAQ (reference sequence). This CDR3 is CASSQGAANTGELFF. In DNA form, the CDR3 reads TGTGCCAGCAGCCAGGGGGCCGCGAACACCGGGGAGCTGTTTTTT. The whole variable domain, remainder taken from reference TRBV7-9 and TRBJ2-2, is DTGVSQNPRHKITKRGQNVTFRCDPISEHNRLYWYRQTLGQGPEFLTYFQNEAQLEKSRLLSDRFSAERPKGSFSTLEIQRTEQGDSAMYLCASSQGAANTGELFFGEGSRLTVL.

The CDR3 is CASSEMKGYEQYF. CDR3 DNA: TGTGCCAGCAGTGAAATGAAAGGCTACGAGCAGTACTTC. The V call is TRBV6-1, the J call TRBJ2-7; D gene unclear. Per the germline V gene, CDR1 is MNHNS and CDR2 is SASEGT. The germline V and J ends were trimmed by 2 bases and 3 bases, with 8 bases remaining between them. This CDR3 has 13 amino acids.

This chain's CDR3 is CATSGPAGAEHEQFF. CDR3 bases: TGTGCCACCAGCGGGCCAGCGGGAGCGGAGCATGAGCAGTTCTTC. The rearrangement links TRBV15 to TRBJ2-1, with 8 nucleotides matching TRBD2. Germline V CDR1 and CDR2: LNHNV, YYDKDF (reference sequence). J was trimmed by 8 bases and V by 5 bases; bases with no gene match: 11. The CDR3 is made up of 15 amino acids.

The chain has TRBV28 and TRBJ2-7; D is undetermined. The CDR3 runs 13 residues. V dropped 2 bases and J dropped 10 bases, with 15 bases sitting between them. Germline-derived CDR1 and CDR2 are MDHEN and SYDVKM. CDR3 in DNA: TGTGCCAGCAGTTTACGGACCTCTACGCCCCAGTACTTC. It yields the protein CASSLRTSTPQYF.

The genes are TRBV15 and TRBJ2-1; D is undetermined. Germline-derived CDR1 and CDR2 are LNHNV and YYDKDF (reference sequence). Trimming took off 0 bases at V and 0 bases at J, with 18 bases between the two ends. The CDR3 sequence is 19 residues long. CDR3 amino acids: CATSRDSSTPWGSYNEQFF. In DNA form, the CDR3 reads TGTGCCACCAGCAGAGATAGCTCAACACCCTGGGGCTCCTACAATGAGCAGTTCTTC.

The chain couples TRBV5-5 to TRBJ1-2, with a weak D call TRBD1 (5 bases). Germline V gives CDR1 SGHKS, CDR2 YYEKEE (reference sequence). This CDR3 is built from 17 residues. With 3 bases removed from V and 0 bases from J, the gap between germline ends came to 18 bases. The CDR3 DNA reads as TGTGCCAGCAGCTACTCTCGTGGGACGGCCGCTAACTATGGCTACACCTTC. It translates to CASSYSRGTAANYGYTF.

This chain connects TRBV6-6 to TRBJ2-3, with 7 bases matching TRBD1. The CDR3 spans 14 residues. V lost 1 base and J lost 11; bases outside the gene matches: 9. Germline V CDR1 and CDR2: MNHNY, SVGAGI (reference sequence). The CDR3 region has the DNA TGTGCCAGCAGTTACTTCTACCAGGGGGAAGGGCAGTATTTT. Protein product: CASSYFYQGEGQYF.

The V gene is TRBV6-1, the J gene TRBJ2-7, with TRBD2 matching 9 bases. The CDR3 has 16 amino acids. V shed 2 bases and J 3 bases; nucleotides not matched to a gene: 8. In germline, CDR1 is MNHNS, CDR2 SASEGT. This CDR3 reads CASSEIDAGGSYEQYF. As DNA, the CDR3 is TGTGCCAGCAGTGAAATCGACGCGGGAGGGAGCTACGAGCAGTACTTC.

The rearrangement joins TRBV5-8 to TRBJ2-1; D may be TRBD2 (5 bases). CDR3 length: 16 residues. V was pared by 4 bases and J by 4 bases, with 18 bases between. The V gene's germline CDR1 is SGHTS and CDR2 YDEGEE. Written as DNA, the CDR3 is TGTGCCAGCAGCCCGGCCCAGCCTGGACTTTACAATGAGCAGTTCTTC. Residues: CASSPAQPGLYNEQFF.

This clone appeared once. This sample also contains other DNA sequences that code for the same CDR3. This sequence joins TRBV27 and TRBJ2-2; D gene ambiguous. The CDR3 has 12 amino acids. Germline V CDR1 and CDR2: MNHEY, SMNVEV (reference sequence). Trimming cost V 3 bases and J 6 bases, with 5 bases left between them. The CDR3 nucleotides are TGTGCCAGCAGTTTCTCCCCCGGGGAGCTGTTTTTT. It yields the protein CASSFSPGELFF.

This clone appeared once. V gene TRBV10-1 combines with J gene TRBJ1-2; 8 nucleotides line up with TRBD1. After removal of 7 bases from V and 4 bases from J, the junction contained 8 bases not matched to a gene. Germline V gives CDR1 WNHNN, CDR2 SYGVQD (reference sequence). There are 14 residues in the CDR3. CDR3 sequence reads: CASTSQGAAYGYTF. The CDR3 DNA reads TGCGCCAGCACCTCCCAGGGGGCGGCCTATGGCTACACCTTC.

The rearrangement joins TRBV28 to TRBJ2-3, with TRBD1 as a possible D gene (6 bases). From germline, CDR1 is MDHEN and CDR2 SYDVKM. The CDR3 consists of 15 residues. Between the trimmed V and J ends, which lost 3 bases and 3 bases, there was a span of 13 bases. CDR3 DNA: TGTGCCAGCAGTTTTGTAGGGGGTGGAACAGATACGCAGTATTTT. Protein product: CASSFVGGGTDTQYF.

This chain connects TRBV9 to TRBJ1-2; D unclear. Germline CDR1 and CDR2: SGDLS and YYNGEE. The CDR3 contains 13 residues. Trimming took 0 bases from V and 6 from J, leaving 9 bases between them. The CDR3, as DNA: TGTGCCAGCAGCGTAGGGGTGCGTGATGGCTACACCTTC. Its translation is CASSVGVRDGYTF.

This clone has just a few counts. J is TRBJ1-5 and V is TRBV18; 7 bases are shared with TRBD1. The CDR3 loop spans 16 amino acids. Germline V gene lookup returns CDR1 KGHSH and CDR2 LQKENI. The trim removed 2 bases at V and 0 bases at J, leaving 4 bases unmatched. CDR3 residues: CASSPGTVYSNQPQHF. DNA of the CDR3: TGTGCCAGCTCACCAGGGACAGTTTATAGCAATCAGCCCCAGCATTTT.

The CDR3 is CASSTLGGNTEAFF. In DNA, the CDR3 is TGCGCCAGCAGCACCTTGGGGGGTAACACTGAAGCTTTCTTT. The chain joins TRBV5-1 to TRBJ1-1, with a weak D call TRBD1 (5 bases). The CDR3 runs to 14 residues. Germline V CDR1 and CDR2: SGHRS, YFSETQ. Trimming took 4 bases from V and 2 from J, leaving 12 bases between them.

The chain couples TRBV28 to TRBJ2-3, with a tentative D call TRBD1 (6 bases). The CDR3 runs to 16 residues. The V gene's germline CDR1 is MDHEN and CDR2 SYDVKM. Deletions cut 2 bases from V and 2 bases from J, with 14 bases between. CDR3 sequence reads: CASSLRSGAFTDTQYF. The CDR3 bases are TGTGCCAGCAGTTTACGGTCAGGGGCCTTCACAGATACGCAGTATTTT.